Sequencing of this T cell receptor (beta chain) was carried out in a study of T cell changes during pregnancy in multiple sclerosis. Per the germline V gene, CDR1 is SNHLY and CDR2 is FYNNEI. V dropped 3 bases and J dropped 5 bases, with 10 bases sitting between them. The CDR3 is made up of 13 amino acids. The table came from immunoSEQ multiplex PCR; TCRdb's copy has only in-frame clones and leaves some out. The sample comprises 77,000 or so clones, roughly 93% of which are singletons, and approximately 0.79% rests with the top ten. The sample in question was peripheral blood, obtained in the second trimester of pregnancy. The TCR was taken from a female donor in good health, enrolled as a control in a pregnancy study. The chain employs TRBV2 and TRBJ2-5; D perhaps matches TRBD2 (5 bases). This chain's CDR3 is CASSELARETQYF. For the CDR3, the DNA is TGTGCCAGCAGTGAGCTAGCACGGGAGACCCAGTACTTC.